This entry lists 6 T cell receptor beta chains sequenced from one sample in a study of T-cell memory formation after mild COVID-19. TCRdb analysed the 5' RACE reads with MiXCR anew, one entry per CDR3 protein. The sample records 400,000 or so distinct CDR3 sequences, roughly 20% being singletons. The sequenced material came from PBMCs or a T cell subset sorted from them (not recorded which). The receptor source for this set is an adult woman who had mild COVID-19 (a few samples of this study predate the infection). Cell type and time point are not known.

The sample holds a few counts of this clonotype. This chain joins TRBV6-2 or TRBV6-3 and TRBJ2-1; TRBD2 agrees at 7 bases. Germline V gene lookup returns CDR1 MNHEY and CDR2 SVGEGT. The CDR3 spans 16 residues. Trimming took 0 bases from V and 3 from J; bases not matched to a gene: 5. CDR3 in amino acids: CASSYSASGSYNEQFF. The CDR3 nucleotides read TGTGCCAGCAGTTACTCGGCTAGCGGAAGCTACAATGAGCAGTTCTTC.

This clonotype was observed a handful of times. The chain carries TRBV9 and TRBJ2-7, with D tentatively TRBD2 (6 bases). V lost 4 bases to trimming and J lost 3 bases, with 20 bases between them. The CDR3 is 16 amino acids. Germline V gene sequence: CDR1 SGDLS, CDR2 YYNGEE. CDR3 amino acids: CASSPGGTKGIYEQYF. The CDR3 nucleotides are TGTGCCAGCAGCCCAGGAGGGACGAAAGGGATCTACGAGCAGTACTTC.

This clonotype was seen more than once but under ten times. The rearrangement uses TRBV11-2 and TRBJ2-3; the D is unclear. Trimming removed 5 bases from V and 4 bases from J, with 19 bases in between. The CDR3 has 16 amino acids. Per germline, CDR1 SGHAT and CDR2 FQNNGV. CDR3 residues: CASSTLARLGADTQYF. The CDR3 region has the DNA TGTGCCAGCAGCACACTCGCACGTCTCGGTGCAGATACGCAGTATTTT.

The V and J genes are TRBV6-1 and TRBJ2-3; 8 positions match TRBD1. J gave up 2 bases and V 5 bases, and 6 bases lay outside the gene matches. This CDR3 has 15 residues. Germline V gives CDR1 MNHNS, CDR2 SASEGT. In DNA form, the CDR3 reads TGTGCCAGCAGTCTCAGGGGGCAAAACACAGATACGCAGTATTTT. Protein product: CASSLRGQNTDTQYF.

The genes are TRBV2 and TRBJ2-1, with D possibly TRBD1 on 7 matching bases. Per germline, CDR1 SNHLY and CDR2 FYNNEI. This CDR3 is built from 14 residues. V dropped 6 bases and J dropped 5 bases, with 14 bases sitting between them. The CDR3 here is CASRLRGTDNEQFF. The CDR3 DNA follows: TGTGCCAGCAGGCTCCGGGGGACAGACAATGAGCAGTTCTTC.

The chain uses TRBV5-1 and TRBJ1-6, with TRBD1 matching 9 bases. The CDR3 is 14 residues long. The germline V gene encodes CDR1 SGHRS and CDR2 YFSETQ. V was clipped by 3 bases and J by 8 bases; unmatched bases: 3. In DNA, the CDR3 is TGCGCCAGCAGCTGGACAGGGGTGGATTCACCCCTCCACTTT. Amino acids: CASSWTGVDSPLHF.